This T cell receptor (beta chain) was recovered during a study of blood T cell repertoires in COVID-19. On the study more broadly: In each case, the material was cDNA or gDNA derived from T cells, B-cell-depleted T cells, or PBMCs.

The CDR3 totals 14 residues. The V end was cut by 7 bases, the J end by 1 base, with 10 bases between. The germline gives CDR1 MNHNY, CDR2 SVGAGI (reference sequence). Some clones are missing from TCRdb's copy, which holds only in-frame ones; the method was immunoSEQ multiplex PCR. Of fewer than 150,000 clones in the sample, about four fifths are singletons; the top ten hold around 6.8%. This sequence was found in a human donor in a cohort sampled during active COVID-19. V usage is TRBV6-6 and J usage is TRBJ2-2; weak D call: TRBD2 (6 bases). Sequenced input: peripheral blood. CDR3 amino acids: CASTVGGNTGELFF. DNA of the CDR3: TGTGCCAGCACCGTCGGGGGGAACACCGGGGAGCTGTTTTTT.